What follows are 32 T cell receptor beta chains derived from one specimen sequenced in a study of control samples from healthy donors and cancer patients. Sequencing used immunoSEQ multiplex PCR; TCRdb keeps in-frame clones, though not all of them. The data hold some 100,000 clones, with about 88% observed a single time. The sequenced sample was blood. Every receptor here comes from a woman between 45 and 65 years old in good health.

The rearrangement links TRBV27 to TRBJ2-1, with D possibly being TRBD2 (5 bases). The V gene lost 2 bases and the J gene lost 8 bases, with 16 bases spanning the gap. CDR1 is MNHEY and CDR2 is SMNVEV in the germline V gene (reference sequence). The CDR3 has 15 residues. The CDR3 nucleotides are TGTGCCAGCAGTTTAGCGGGTGTAAGGAAGGATGAGCAGTTCTTC. Translation gives CASSLAGVRKDEQFF.

The gene calls are TRBV6-2 or TRBV6-3 and TRBJ1-5, with TRBD1 matching over 9 bases. Unmatched junction bases numbered 2, after V lost 5 bases and J lost 6 bases. The CDR3 consists of 13 residues. The germline CDR1 and CDR2 sequences are MNHEY and SVGEGT. Here the CDR3 reads CASSRTGVQPQHF. In DNA form, the CDR3 reads TGTGCCAGCAGTAGGACAGGGGTTCAGCCCCAGCATTTT.

This rearrangement joins TRBV20-1 to TRBJ1-3, with 7 bases that match TRBD1. This CDR3 is 14 amino acids long. In germline, CDR1 is DFQATT, CDR2 SNEGSKA (reference sequence). Trimming removed 6 bases from V and 5 bases from J; junction bases left unmatched: 10. The CDR3 loop is CSASGGGKRNTIYF. The CDR3 nucleotides read TGCAGTGCAAGTGGAGGGGGCAAAAGAAACACCATATATTTT.

On this clone: The same CDR3 is also encoded by other DNA sequences in this sample. The rearrangement links TRBV6-5 to TRBJ2-7, with D perhaps TRBD1 (5 bases). The CDR3 totals 14 residues. CDR1 MNHEY and CDR2 SVGAGI come from the germline V gene. Deletions cut 0 bases from V and 2 bases from J, with 8 bases between. CDR3 DNA: TGTGCCAGCAGTTACTCGCAGGGAACCTACGAGCAGTACTTC. It codes for CASSYSQGTYEQYF.

The rearrangement uses TRBV7-9 and TRBJ2-1; 9 bases match TRBD1. The CDR3 is 16 residues long. CDR1 SEHNR and CDR2 FQNEAQ come from the germline V gene (reference sequence). The J segment lost 3 bases and the V segment lost 5 bases, leaving 8 bases of the junction unmatched. Written as DNA, the CDR3 is TGTGCCAGCAGCCCACAGCGGGACAGGGTCTACAATGAGCAGTTCTTC. Its protein product is CASSPQRDRVYNEQFF.

This rearrangement joins TRBV11-3 to TRBJ2-2; D uncertain. V was shortened by 4 bases and J by 2 bases, with 5 bases between the two germline ends. This CDR3 has 13 amino acids. Germline V lookup: CDR1 SGHNT, CDR2 YENEEA. CDR3 residues: CASSSSNTGELFF. The CDR3 nucleotides read TGTGCCAGCAGCTCGAGCAACACCGGGGAGCTGTTTTTT.

V usage is TRBV9 and J usage is TRBJ2-5; perhaps TRBD2 as D (5 bases). Deletions cut 0 bases from V and 4 bases from J, with 10 bases between. The CDR3 length is 14 residues. Germline V lookup: CDR1 SGDLS, CDR2 YYNGEE. The CDR3 sequence: CASSVEASTETQYF. The CDR3 DNA is TGTGCCAGCAGCGTAGAGGCTAGCACAGAGACCCAGTACTTC.

The CDR3 nucleotides are TGTGCCAGCAGCGAGGGAAAAAACATTCAGTACTTC. Translated, it gives CASSEGKNIQYF. The chain carries TRBV9 and TRBJ2-4, with D uncertain. The V end lost 3 bases, the J end lost 4 bases, and 5 bases lay between the germline ends. The germline V gene has CDR1 SGDLS and CDR2 YYNGEE. The CDR3 spans 12 residues.

The chain carries TRBV7-3 and TRBJ2-5; D might be TRBD1 (5 bases). The CDR3 covers 14 residues. V lost 1 base, J lost 1 base, and 7 bases lay in between. The germline V gene encodes CDR1 SGHTA and CDR2 FQGTGA. The CDR3: CASSLSGAQETQYF. The DNA of the CDR3 is TGTGCCAGCAGCTTAAGTGGGGCCCAAGAGACCCAGTACTTC.

The rearrangement links TRBV12-3 or TRBV12-4 to TRBJ1-1; the D is unclear. The V end was cut by 1 base, the J end by 4 bases, with 7 bases between. The length of the CDR3 is 13 residues. The CDR3 sequence is CASSLGYPTEAFF. The CDR3 region has the DNA TGTGCCAGCAGTTTAGGGTATCCCACTGAAGCTTTCTTT.

The chain has TRBV28 and TRBJ1-2; D not certain. The CDR3 spans 13 residues. In germline, CDR1 is MDHEN, CDR2 SYDVKM. V gave up 5 bases and J gave up 7 bases, with 14 bases separating them. The CDR3 region has the DNA TGTGCCAGCAGTCCCCGCGGGAACATTGGCTACACCTTC. This codes for CASSPRGNIGYTF.

The J gene is TRBJ1-2, the V gene TRBV11-3, with a tentative D call TRBD1 (5 bases). The CDR3 totals 15 residues. Trimming pared 3 bases from V and 3 bases from J, leaving 14 bases between. Germline CDR1 reads SGHNT; CDR2 reads YENEEA. The CDR3 DNA reads as TGTGCCAGCAGCTTTGTGACAGCGGATGACTATGGCTACACCTTC. Translating gives CASSFVTADDYGYTF.

The chain has TRBV27 and TRBJ1-1; D may be TRBD1 (6 bases). Trimming removed 5 bases from V and 0 bases from J, with 13 bases in between. The CDR3 contains 15 residues. Germline V gene lookup returns CDR1 MNHEY and CDR2 SMNVEV (reference sequence). CDR3 coding DNA: TGTGCCAGCAGTGCGAGACAGGCTTTGAACACTGAAGCTTTCTTT. Translating it yields CASSARQALNTEAFF.

The genes are TRBV11-3 and TRBJ2-7, with 11 bases aligning to TRBD2. The CDR3 is made up of 13 amino acids. V shed 6 bases and J 4 bases; nucleotides not matched to a gene: 2. Germline V gene data show CDR1 as SGHNT and CDR2 as YENEEA. The CDR3 DNA reads as TGTGCCAGCAGGACTAGCGGGACTTACGAGCAGTACTTC. Translating it yields CASRTSGTYEQYF.

This chain uses TRBV6-5 with TRBJ1-1; 7 positions match TRBD1. Trimming at V came to 6 bases and at J to 1 base, leaving 5 bases not matched to a gene. CDR1 is MNHEY and CDR2 is SVGAGI in the germline V gene. This CDR3 region has 14 residues. In DNA form, the CDR3 reads TGTGCCAGCAGCCTGACAGGGAGGAACACTGAAGCTTTCTTT. This sequence encodes CASSLTGRNTEAFF.

Only a few counts were recorded for this clone. The gene calls are TRBV28 and TRBJ1-3; D remains unclear. The V gene lost 2 bases and the J gene lost 0 bases, with 11 bases spanning the gap. The CDR3 is 16 residues long. Germline CDR1 and CDR2: MDHEN and SYDVKM. The CDR3 spells CASSLNSIGSGNTIYF. CDR3 bases: TGTGCCAGCAGTTTAAACAGTATAGGCTCTGGAAACACCATATATTTT.

This chain connects TRBV19 to TRBJ1-2; D not certain. This CDR3 spans 14 amino acids. The germline gives CDR1 LNHDA, CDR2 SQIVND (reference sequence). Trimming left V 6 bases short and J 2 bases short, with 13 bases between. CDR3 DNA: TGTGCCAGTAGCCCGGCGTACGCCAACTATGGCTACACCTTC. Protein sequence: CASSPAYANYGYTF.

V usage is TRBV5-4 and J usage is TRBJ2-7, with D possibly matching TRBD1 (5 bases). The CDR3 contains 16 residues. The germline V gene encodes CDR1 SGHNT and CDR2 YYREEE (reference sequence). V was trimmed by 4 bases and J by 5 bases, leaving 22 bases between them. CDR3 bases: TGTGCCAGCAGCCCCGCCCCTGCCAGCAGGGCCCACGAGCAGTACTTC. It is translated as CASSPAPASRAHEQYF. Complete variable domain (other parts from reference TRBV5-4 and TRBJ2-7): ETGVTQSPTHLIKTRGQQVTLRCSSQSGHNTVSWYQQALGQGPQFIFQYYREEENGRGNFPPRFSGLQFPNYSSELNVNALELDDSALYLCASSPAPASRAHEQYFGPGTRLTVT.

The chain uses TRBV6-1 and TRBJ2-7, with unresolved D. Germline V lookup: CDR1 MNHNS, CDR2 SASEGT. This CDR3 spans 15 amino acids. Trimming cost V 3 bases and J 0 bases, with 12 bases left between them. In DNA, the CDR3 is TGTGCCAGCAGTGATACCGGCAGGAGCTCCTACGAGCAGTACTTC. Its translation: CASSDTGRSSYEQYF.

This chain connects TRBV7-9 to TRBJ2-3; TRBD2 aligns across 9 bases. Germline trimming cut 11 bases from V and 5 bases from J; bases unmatched to any gene: 8. The length of the CDR3 is 13 residues. Germline-derived CDR1 and CDR2 are SEHNR and FQNEAQ (reference sequence). This chain's CDR3 is CALPSGEGDTQYF. As DNA, the CDR3 is TGTGCCCTTCCTAGCGGGGAGGGAGATACGCAGTATTTT.

The sample holds one count of this clone. This chain uses TRBV29-1 with TRBJ1-2; tentatively, D is TRBD1 (6 bases). There are 15 residues in the CDR3. Germline CDR1 is SQVTM and CDR2 is ANQGSEA. V was shortened by 4 bases and J by 1 base, with 16 bases between the two germline ends. CDR3 sequence reads: CSVVKEQGRNYGYTF. In nucleotides, the CDR3 is TGCAGCGTTGTAAAGGAGCAGGGGCGTAACTATGGCTACACCTTC.

The J gene is TRBJ1-2, the V gene TRBV2; D ambiguous. The V gene's germline CDR1 is SNHLY and CDR2 FYNNEI. The CDR3 totals 15 residues. V gave up 5 bases and J gave up 6 bases, with 19 bases separating them. The CDR3 here is CASSPKRRQENGYTF. CDR3 nucleotide sequence: TGTGCCAGCAGTCCTAAGAGGCGTCAGGAAAATGGCTACACCTTC.

The genes are TRBV5-4 and TRBJ2-2, with 7 bases identical to TRBD1. V was pared by 5 bases and J by 3 bases, with 10 bases of the junction left unmatched. CDR3 length equals 16 residues. CDR1 and CDR2 from the germline V gene are SGHNT and YYREEE (reference sequence). The CDR3: CASSKRGQADTGELFF. Here the CDR3 DNA reads TGTGCCAGCAGTAAAAGGGGGCAAGCAGACACCGGGGAGCTGTTTTTT.

The CDR3 spells CASSSLAGGDQETQYF. CDR3 in DNA: TGCGCCAGCTCGTCTTTGGCGGGGGGGGACCAAGAGACCCAGTACTTC. The chain has TRBV5-1 and TRBJ2-5; TRBD2 matches at 9 bases. V gave up 7 bases and J gave up 0 bases; unmatched junction bases: 10. Looked up from germline, CDR1 is SGHRS and CDR2 is YFSETQ. The length of the CDR3 is 16 residues.

The chain has TRBV28 and TRBJ1-2; D uncertain. This CDR3 region has 16 residues. Germline V gene data show CDR1 as MDHEN and CDR2 as SYDVKM. Trimming removed 4 bases from V and 1 base from J, with 16 bases in between. CDR3 residues: CASSSPQVNGNYGYTF. DNA of the CDR3: TGTGCCAGCAGTTCTCCTCAGGTTAACGGTAACTATGGCTACACCTTC.

This clone has only a few counts. This chain joins TRBV28 and TRBJ1-5; 10 nucleotides match TRBD1. V trimming: 3 bases; J trimming: 2 bases; junction bases outside the gene matches: 7. CDR1 and CDR2 from the germline V gene are MDHEN and SYDVKM. There are 17 residues in the CDR3. In nucleotides, the CDR3 is TGTGCCAGCAGTTTGGGGACAGGGGCTCGGGGCAATCAGCCCCAGCATTTT. It specifies CASSLGTGARGNQPQHF.

The chain joins TRBV5-6 to TRBJ1-2; no clear D. The CDR3 extends over 15 amino acids. V lost 2 bases and J 2 bases, leaving 13 bases between the germline ends. From germline, CDR1 is SGHDT and CDR2 YYEEEE. CDR3 amino acids: CASSFVSGRNYGYTF. Here the CDR3 DNA reads TGTGCCAGCAGCTTTGTGTCCGGCAGGAACTATGGCTACACCTTC.

This clone was seen only once. V is TRBV7-2 and J is TRBJ1-2; a possible D gene is TRBD1 (5 bases). Germline CDR1 SGHTA, CDR2 FQGNSA. The CDR3 extends over 15 amino acids. V lost 2 bases to trimming and J lost 3 bases, with 13 bases between them. The DNA for the CDR3 is TGTGCCAGCAGCTTATCTCGGGGGGATCACTATGGCTACACCTTC. Translation gives CASSLSRGDHYGYTF.

This chain uses TRBV19 with TRBJ1-1; D might be TRBD1 (5 bases). V gave up 5 bases and J gave up 11 bases, with 18 bases separating them. The germline V gene has CDR1 LNHDA and CDR2 SQIVND (reference sequence). The CDR3 contains 13 residues. The CDR3 spells CASSSAGDSAAFF. In DNA, the CDR3 is TGTGCCAGTAGTTCCGCGGGGGATTCGGCGGCTTTCTTT.

V usage is TRBV6-5 and J usage is TRBJ1-5, with D hard to call. The ends were cut back, 10 bases at V and 2 bases at J, with 15 bases in the middle. This CDR3 has 14 residues. Per germline, CDR1 MNHEY and CDR2 SVGAGI. CDR3 sequence reads: CATEQRLGNQPQHF. CDR3 bases: TGTGCCACCGAACAGCGGTTGGGCAATCAGCCCCAGCATTTT.

CDR3 sequence: CASSFGAENTEAFF. In nucleotides, the CDR3 is TGCGCCAGCAGCTTTGGGGCAGAGAACACTGAAGCTTTCTTT. This chain links TRBV5-1 with TRBJ1-1; D possibly corresponds to TRBD1 (5 bases). V was cut by 2 bases and J by 1 base, with 9 bases left in between. Germline CDR1 and CDR2: SGHRS and YFSETQ. The CDR3 length is 14 residues.

V is TRBV7-2 and J is TRBJ1-1, with D possibly matching TRBD1 (5 bases). The germline V gene encodes CDR1 SGHTA and CDR2 FQGNSA. V lost 2 bases, J lost 5 bases, and 9 bases lay in between. The CDR3 extends over 13 amino acids. In nucleotides, the CDR3 is TGTGCCAGCAGCTTAAGAAGGGGAACTGAAGCTTTCTTT. Translated, it gives CASSLRRGTEAFF.